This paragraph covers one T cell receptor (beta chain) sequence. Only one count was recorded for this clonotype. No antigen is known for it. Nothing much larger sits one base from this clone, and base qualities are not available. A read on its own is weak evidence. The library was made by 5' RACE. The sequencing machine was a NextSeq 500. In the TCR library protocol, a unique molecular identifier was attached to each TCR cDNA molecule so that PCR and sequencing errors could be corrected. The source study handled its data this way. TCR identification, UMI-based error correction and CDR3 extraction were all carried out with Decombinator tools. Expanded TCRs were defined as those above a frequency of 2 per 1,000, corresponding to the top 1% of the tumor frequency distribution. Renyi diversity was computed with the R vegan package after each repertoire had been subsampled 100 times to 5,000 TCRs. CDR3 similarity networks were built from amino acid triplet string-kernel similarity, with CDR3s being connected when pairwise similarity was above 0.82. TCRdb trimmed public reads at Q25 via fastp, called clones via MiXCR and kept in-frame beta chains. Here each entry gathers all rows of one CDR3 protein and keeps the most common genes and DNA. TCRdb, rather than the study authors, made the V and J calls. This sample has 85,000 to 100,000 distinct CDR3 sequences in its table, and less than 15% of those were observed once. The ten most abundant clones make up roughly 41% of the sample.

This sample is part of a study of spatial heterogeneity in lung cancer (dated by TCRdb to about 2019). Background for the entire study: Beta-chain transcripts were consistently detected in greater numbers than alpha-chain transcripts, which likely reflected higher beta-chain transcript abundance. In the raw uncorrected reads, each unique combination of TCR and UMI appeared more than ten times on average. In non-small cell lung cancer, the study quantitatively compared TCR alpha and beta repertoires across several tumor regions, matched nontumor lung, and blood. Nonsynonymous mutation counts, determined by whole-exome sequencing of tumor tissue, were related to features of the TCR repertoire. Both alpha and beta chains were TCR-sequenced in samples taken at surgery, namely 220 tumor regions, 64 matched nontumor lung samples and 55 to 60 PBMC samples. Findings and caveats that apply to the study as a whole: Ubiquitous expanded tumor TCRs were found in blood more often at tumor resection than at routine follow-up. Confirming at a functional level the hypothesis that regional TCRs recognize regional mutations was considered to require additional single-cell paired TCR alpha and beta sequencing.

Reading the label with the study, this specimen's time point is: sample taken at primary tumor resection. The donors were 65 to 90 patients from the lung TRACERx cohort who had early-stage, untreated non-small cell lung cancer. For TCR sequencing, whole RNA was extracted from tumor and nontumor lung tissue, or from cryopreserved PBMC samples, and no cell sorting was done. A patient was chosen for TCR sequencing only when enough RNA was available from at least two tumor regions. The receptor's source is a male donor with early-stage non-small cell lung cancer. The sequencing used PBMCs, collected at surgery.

Here is the DNA: TGTGCCAGCGGGGGGCCAACCGGGGAGCTGTTTTTT. Protein translation: CASGGPTGELFF. This chain is built from TRBV12-3 or TRBV12-4 and TRBJ2-2, with the D assignment possibly TRBD1 or TRBD2, given 6 matching bases for each. V and J are truncated by 8 bases and 5 bases respectively, leaving an intervening sequence of 9 bases. The cysteine opens and the phenylalanine closes a CDR3 of 12 amino acids. Kept here is only the CDR3 DNA, which spans 36 bases and is read in frame from base 1.